The text below deals with one TCR beta chain. This entry is derived from a study of CD8 T cells in Susac syndrome. Random hexamers were used to reverse transcribe the RNA input (about 0.45 to 1 ug). TCRdb reprocessed the immunoSEQ multiplex PCR reads with MiXCR, giving one entry per CDR3 protein. The data hold roughly 160,000 distinct CDR3 sequences, with 95% to 96% observed a single time. V lost 7 bases to trimming and J lost 2 bases, with 11 bases between them. The CDR3 length is 12 residues. Germline values: CDR1 SQVTM, CDR2 ANQGSEA. This receptor was taken from a human donor with Susac syndrome. The sequencing input was CD4+ T cells from PBMCs. V and J are TRBV29-1 and TRBJ1-2, with a weak D call TRBD1 (6 bases). DNA for the CDR3: TGCAGCGCTATGGGGGGCAACTATGGCTACACCTTC. Translated: CSAMGGNYGYTF.